This T cell receptor beta chain was sequenced during a study of cytomegalovirus exposure and HLA in healthy donors. Broader study findings: CMV serostatus was the only immune exposure information that was available. Analysis performed later showed TCR beta chains linked to HLA being more clonally expanded than equally common others.

Concerning this clone: Antigen unknown.

Germline V lookup: CDR1 LNHDA, CDR2 SQIVND (reference sequence). The CDR3 contains 19 residues. The trim removed 6 bases at V and 0 bases at J, leaving 10 bases unmatched. With 60 Vbeta and 13 Jbeta primers, the PCR was carried out. The method was immunoSEQ multiplex PCR; TCRdb's version includes in-frame clones alone and lacks a portion of them. The repertoire holds about 180,000 clones, with 75% to 85% as singletons. V and J are TRBV19 and TRBJ2-2; 13 nucleotides align to TRBD2. The sequence was collected from a woman in her 30s in good health and CMV-seronegative. Material: PBMCs. For the CDR3, the DNA is TGTGCCAGTAGCCCCACGTCTGGGACTAGCGGGACGAACACCGGGGAGCTGTTTTTT. Its translation: CASSPTSGTSGTNTGELFF.